This T cell receptor (beta chain) comes out of a study of shared clonotypes between healthy human individuals. TCRdb keeps only in-frame clones here, not all; method: immunoSEQ multiplex PCR. The repertoire holds a few million clones, with about 92% as singletons. The V end lost 1 base, the J end lost 6 bases, and 7 bases lay between the germline ends. The CDR3 covers 13 residues. The V gene's germline CDR1 is SGHTA and CDR2 FQGNSA. Worth noting for this clone: In the same sample, other DNA sequences code for this CDR3.

The sequence was collected from a man aged 18 to 29 in good health. Sequences were obtained from naive CD4+ T cells sorted from blood. Sample subset: CD45RA+ positively selected. The chain combines TRBV7-2 with TRBJ2-1, with D maybe TRBD1 (5 bases). The CDR3 DNA sequence: TGTGCCAGCAGCTTAGGGGGCGTCAATGAGCAGTTCTTC. Residues: CASSLGGVNEQFF.